This entry is about one T cell receptor beta chain. What it binds is unknown. This specimen belongs to a study of T cell responses to AZD1222 COVID-19 vaccine. Study observations and caveats: Donors were chiefly white British, with a greater number of females, and clonal diversity was perhaps underestimated. Without day 14 samples, only post-peak T cell repertoires were studied. Among AZD1222 vaccinees, only six or seven were seropositive at baseline.

Generated by immunoSEQ multiplex PCR, the TCRdb table keeps only in-frame clones and is missing some. In the table there are roughly 24,000 clones, 88% of which are singletons. Pooled samples include second doses given at about 4 or 12 weeks. CDR3 size: 14 residues. V was clipped by 3 bases and J by 8 bases; unmatched bases: 6. Germline CDR1 reads SGHTA; CDR2 reads FQGNSA. This sample comprised peripheral blood, obtained 28 days after the second AZD1222 dose. The rearrangement uses TRBV7-2 and TRBJ2-1; 8 bases agree with TRBD2. This receptor was taken from an adult who received the AZD1222 COVID-19 vaccine. CDR3 sequence (DNA): TGTGCCAGCAGCTTCCCGGGACTAGGCGATGAGCAGTTCTTC. Protein: CASSFPGLGDEQFF.